The T cell receptor beta chain described here comes from a study of vaccination effects on CD4 cells after COVID-19. Study details: Samples from a couple of convalescent patients were given 16 days and one week before vaccination.

Antigen-specific CD4+ T cell clonotypes were called by their expansion after viral peptide-pool culture in ViraFEST. When ten to eleven days of culture had elapsed, CD4+ T cells were isolated. A positive SARS-CoV-2 PCR test fell between March and December 2020. The culture medium for around 2 million PBMC per well included around 9 IU/ml IL-2 and about 10 ug/ml peptides. This CDR3 has 13 amino acids. Germline lookup yields CDR1 SGHTA and CDR2 FQGNSA. J was trimmed by 8 bases and V by 5 bases; bases with no gene match: 8. Here immunoSEQ multiplex PCR was the method, and the copy in TCRdb shows in-frame clones only, minus some. The table has under 60,000 clones, under 80% seen once. Comments on this clone: What it binds is not known.

The specimen comprised CD4+ T cells from PBMCs cultured with HIV peptides, sampled before COVID-19 vaccination. Subset given: HIV-1 Nef peptide pool negative control/reference culture. This rearrangement joins TRBV7-2 to TRBJ1-2; 7 bases are shared with TRBD1. This receptor was identified in a human donor who had a prior SARS-CoV-2 infection. In DNA, the CDR3 is TGTGCCAGCAGCGCAAGACAGGGATCCGGCTACACCTTC. Residues: CASSARQGSGYTF.